Listed below are T cell receptor beta chains from one sample, sequenced in a study of blood T cells in healthy people across ages. TCRdb re-derived calls from the 5' RACE reads in MiXCR, one entry per CDR3 protein. The sample yields roughly 1.4 million distinct CDR3 sequences, approximately 63% seen once. Material for sequencing was blood. Source of these receptors: a man aged 18 to 30 in good health. CDR3s include the opening cysteine and the closing phenylalanine or tryptophan. D genes are given only for firm matches. Clone size is not always given. Where it is, it says once, few, many or a class for expanded clones.

>TRBJ2-5|TRBV15|few|-
CATSRDRGYNEQYF
TGTGCCACCAGCAGAGATAGGGGGTACAATGAGCAGTACTTC
>TRBJ2-3|TRBV10-3|-|TRBD2
CAIRPGLAGSTDTQYF
TGTGCCATCAGACCGGGACTAGCGGGGTCCACAGATACGCAGTATTTT
>TRBJ2-4|TRBV20-1|-|-
CSARDRVLLAKNIQYF
TGCAGTGCTAGAGATCGTGTACTCCTAGCCAAAAACATTCAGTACTTC
>TRBJ2-7|TRBV10-3|few|-
CAISESTRSGAYEQYF
TGTGCCATCAGTGAGTCGACGAGGAGCGGAGCGTACGAGCAGTACTTC
>TRBJ1-2|TRBV7-2|-|-
CASSSYRALNYGYTF
TGTGCCAGCAGCTCGTACAGGGCGTTGAACTATGGCTACACCTTC
>TRBJ2-7|TRBV7-2|few|-
CASSLSRGGKYEQYF
TGTGCCAGCAGCTTATCCAGGGGCGGGAAGTACGAGCAGTACTTC
>TRBJ2-4|TRBV4-3|many|-
CASSPRGAKNIQYF
TGCGCCAGCAGCCCCCGGGGGGCCAAAAACATTCAGTACTTC
>TRBJ2-1|TRBV27|-|TRBD1
CASSTHPDRGRRQFF
TGTGCCAGCAGTACCCACCCTGACAGGGGAAGGAGGCAGTTCTTC
>TRBJ1-4|TRBV5-1|-|TRBD1
CASSSTRDRGRRNEKLFF
TGCGCCAGCAGCTCCACCCGGGACAGGGGGCGCAGAAATGAAAAACTGTTTTTT
>TRBJ2-1|TRBV4-1|-|-
CASSQETVPYNEQFF
TGCGCCAGCAGCCAAGAGACTGTACCCTACAATGAGCAGTTCTTC
>TRBJ2-7|TRBV12-3/TRBV12-4|-|-
CASSLWTTRKYEQYF
TGTGCCAGCAGTTTATGGACCACCAGGAAATACGAGCAGTACTTC
>TRBJ2-5|TRBV12-3/TRBV12-4|-|-
CASSGPGLGTQYF
TGTGCCAGCAGTGGACCGGGCTTGGGGACCCAGTACTTC
>TRBJ2-7|TRBV9|-|TRBD2
CASSSPESGGIDEQYF
TGTGCCAGCAGCTCCCCAGAGAGCGGGGGCATCGACGAGCAGTACTTC
>TRBJ2-1|TRBV29-1|-|-
CSEHAGIGNEQFF
TGCAGCGAGCATGCAGGGATCGGGAATGAGCAGTTCTTC
>TRBJ2-5|TRBV11-2|few|-
CASSLEVGDEQYF
TGTGCCAGCAGCTTAGAGGTGGGAGATGAGCAGTACTTC
>TRBJ2-3|TRBV6-2/TRBV6-3|few|-
CASSYPSSDHRTTQYF
TGTGCCAGCAGTTACCCTTCGAGCGATCACAGGACGACGCAGTATTTT
>TRBJ2-7|TRBV7-9|-|TRBD2
CASSSQKAGIAGGYEQYF
TGTGCCAGCAGCTCACAAAAGGCGGGAATAGCGGGGGGCTACGAGCAGTACTTC
>TRBJ1-2|TRBV2|-|-
CASSEVSNLSRGYTF
TGTGCCAGCAGTGAAGTATCCAACCTGTCTAGGGGCTACACCTTC
>TRBJ2-1|TRBV6-2/TRBV6-3|-|-
CASSYSVGGISYNEQFF
TGTGCCAGCAGTTATTCAGTCGGGGGAATATCCTACAATGAGCAGTTCTTC
>TRBJ2-1|TRBV29-1|-|TRBD1
CSVSRRDRGFKFF
TGCAGCGTGTCACGCCGGGACAGGGGTTTCAAGTTCTTC
>TRBJ2-7|TRBV7-2|-|TRBD2
CASSLVAGGPACEQYF
TGTGCCAGCAGCTTAGTCGCGGGAGGGCCGGCGTGCGAGCAGTACTTC
>TRBJ1-1|TRBV27|-|-
CASSSPGARTEAFF
TGTGCCAGCAGTTCCCCCGGGGCTAGGACTGAAGCTTTCTTT
>TRBJ1-1|TRBV7-2|-|-
CASSTRGGGSTEAFF
TGTGCCAGCAGCACGAGAGGGGGTGGATCCACTGAAGCTTTCTTT
>TRBJ2-7|TRBV20-1|-|TRBD2
CSASELAGGEWCEQYF
TGCAGTGCTAGTGAACTAGCGGGGGGCGAATGGTGCGAGCAGTACTTC
>TRBJ1-4|TRBV16|-|TRBD1
CAGGTGHATNEKLFF
TGTGCCGGCGGGACAGGACATGCAACTAATGAAAAACTGTTTTTT
>TRBJ1-5|TRBV4-1|-|TRBD1
CASSHLGQGIQPQHF
TGCGCCAGCAGCCATCTCGGACAGGGCATCCAGCCCCAGCATTTT
>TRBJ2-5|TRBV29-1|-|TRBD2
CSVEDFAGGGVETQYF
TGCAGCGTTGAAGATTTTGCGGGAGGCGGGGTGGAGACCCAGTACTTC
>TRBJ2-7|TRBV20-1|-|-
CSATLAETGTDEQYF
TGCAGTGCTACCCTCGCCGAGACAGGAACCGACGAGCAGTACTTC
>TRBJ2-3|TRBV25-1|-|-
CACSEMGQGRTQYF
TGTGCCTGCAGTGAAATGGGGCAGGGGCGCACGCAGTATTTT
>TRBJ1-2|TRBV20-1|-|TRBD1
CSAWTGRANYGYTF
TGCAGTGCCTGGACAGGACGAGCTAACTATGGCTACACCTTC
>TRBJ1-2|TRBV12-3/TRBV12-4|-|-
CASSERQAGGYTF
TGTGCCAGCAGCGAAAGACAGGCGGGGGGCTACACCTTC